The 7 T cell receptor beta chains given below trace back to one sample, sequenced in a study of T cells in Graves' hyperthyroidism and ophthalmopathy. RNA transcripts served as the template for amplifying TCR beta CDR3 regions. A set of HTBI primers served as the primers for a first-round RT-PCR of the TCR CDR3. TCRdb reprocessed the multiplex PCR reads with MiXCR, giving one entry per CDR3 protein. The sample has about 200,000 distinct CDR3 sequences; around 20% are singletons. Sequences were obtained from blood. Receptors originate from a man in his forties or fifties with Graves' hyperthyroidism.

This clonotype was recorded at least ten times. The chain is built from TRBV3-1 and TRBJ2-7; D not certain. The CDR3 is 12 amino acids. Trimming shortened V by 3 bases and J by 3 bases, and 6 bases separated the two germline ends. Germline V gene data show CDR1 as LGHDT and CDR2 as YNNKEL (reference sequence). CDR3 region: CASSQLVYEQYF. CDR3 in DNA: TGTGCCAGCAGCCAGTTGGTCTACGAGCAGTACTTC.

This clonotype was found many times. The chain uses TRBV7-2 and TRBJ2-3, with D unclear. The CDR3 runs 14 residues. Trimming took 6 bases from V and 4 from J, leaving 14 bases between them. Germline V gene data show CDR1 as SGHTA and CDR2 as FQGNSA. In nucleotides, the CDR3 is TGTGCCAGCAGTGGCTACCGAAGATCAGATACGCAGTATTTT. It translates to CASSGYRRSDTQYF.

This chain links TRBV5-4 with TRBJ1-4, with 7 bases fitting TRBD1. The V segment lost 3 bases and the J segment 5 bases; nucleotides outside the gene matches: 4. This CDR3 contains 14 residues. Germline CDR1 and CDR2: SGHNT and YYREEE (reference sequence). CDR3 loop: CASSWTGPNEKLFF. The CDR3 DNA reads TGTGCCAGCAGCTGGACAGGTCCGAATGAAAAACTGTTTTTT. The entire variable domain, with the rest obtained from reference TRBV5-4 and TRBJ1-4, is as follows: ETGVTQSPTHLIKTRGQQVTLRCSSQSGHNTVSWYQQALGQGPQFIFQYYREEENGRGNFPPRFSGLQFPNYSSELNVNALELDDSALYLCASSWTGPNEKLFFGSGTQLSVL.

V is TRBV20-1 and J is TRBJ2-1; 11 nucleotides align to TRBD2. The CDR3 is 14 residues long. V was clipped by 5 bases and J by 5 bases; unmatched bases: 5. Per the germline V gene, CDR1 is DFQATT and CDR2 is SNEGSKA (reference sequence). CDR3 in DNA: TGCAGTGCTTTAGGACTAGCGGGCGACAATGAGCAGTTCTTC. The encoded protein is CSALGLAGDNEQFF.

This clonotype was counted ten times or more. The rearrangement joins TRBV9 to TRBJ2-7; 8 bases agree with TRBD1. The CDR3 has 12 residues. Germline V lookup: CDR1 SGDLS, CDR2 YYNGEE. With 8 bases clipped from V and 4 bases from J, the junction kept 5 bases outside the gene matches. The CDR3 loop is CASGTGGYEQYF. The CDR3 DNA reads TGTGCCAGTGGGACAGGAGGTTACGAGCAGTACTTC.

This clonotype was seen a few times. The CDR3 region is CASSLGTTPKVGNTIYF. In nucleotides, the CDR3 is TGTGCCAGCAGCTTGGGGACCACCCCTAAGGTTGGAAACACCATATATTTT. The chain couples TRBV5-5 to TRBJ1-3, with D unresolved. Trimming took 0 bases from V and 3 from J, leaving 16 bases between them. This CDR3 spans 17 amino acids. The germline gives CDR1 SGHKS, CDR2 YYEKEE (reference sequence).

The sample holds a few counts of this clonotype. V is TRBV19 and J is TRBJ2-5, with TRBD2 matching over 9 bases. The CDR3 covers 13 residues. Germline CDR1 LNHDA, CDR2 SQIVND (reference sequence). The V gene end was trimmed by 9 bases and the J gene end by 4 bases; junction bases not matched to a gene: 6. This CDR3 reads CASGRGGGETQYF. As DNA, the CDR3 is TGTGCCAGCGGACGCGGGGGGGGAGAGACCCAGTACTTC.